Detailed here is one TCR beta chain. Its antigen remains unknown. This sample stems from a study of OX40 agonist ivuxolimab in advanced cancers. General study findings and limits: Expanded clones were, on average, more numerous in CD8+ T cells than in CD4+.

Libraries were prepared by immunoSEQ multiplex PCR; TCRdb keeps only in-frame clonotypes and omits some of them. The sample shows about 50,000 clones, about 80% of them seen only once. CDR1 and CDR2 from the germline V gene are SQVTM and ANQGSEA. This CDR3 has 13 amino acids. The germline V and J ends were trimmed by 7 bases and 1 base, with 11 bases remaining between them. Sequenced here: CD4+ or CD8+ T cells sorted from blood, sampled in a trial of the OX40 agonist ivuxolimab. The sequence was obtained from an adult with an advanced solid tumor such as melanoma, head and neck, liver or kidney cancer. The chain links TRBV29-1 to TRBJ1-3, with D uncertain. CDR3: CSARRPSGNTIYF. The CDR3 DNA follows: TGCAGCGCCCGCAGGCCGTCTGGAAACACCATATATTTT. Variable domain in full (rest from reference TRBV29-1 and TRBJ1-3): SAVISQKPSRDICQRGTSLTIQCQVDSQVTMMFWYRQQPGQSLTLIATANQGSEATYESGFVIDKFPISRPNLTFSTLTVSNMSPEDSSIYLCSARRPSGNTIYFGEGSWLTVV.